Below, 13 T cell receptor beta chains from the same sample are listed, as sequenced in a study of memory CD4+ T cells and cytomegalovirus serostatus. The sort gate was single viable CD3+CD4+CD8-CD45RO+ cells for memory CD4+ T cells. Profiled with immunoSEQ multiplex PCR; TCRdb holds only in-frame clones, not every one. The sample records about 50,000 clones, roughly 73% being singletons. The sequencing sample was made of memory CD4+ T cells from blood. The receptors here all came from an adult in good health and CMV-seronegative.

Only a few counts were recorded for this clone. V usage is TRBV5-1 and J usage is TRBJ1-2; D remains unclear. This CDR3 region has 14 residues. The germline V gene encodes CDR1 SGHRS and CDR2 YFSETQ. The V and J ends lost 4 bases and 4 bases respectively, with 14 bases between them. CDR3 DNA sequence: TGCGCCAGCAGCCTCCGGAGTGGGAGCTATGGCTACACCTTC. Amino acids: CASSLRSGSYGYTF.

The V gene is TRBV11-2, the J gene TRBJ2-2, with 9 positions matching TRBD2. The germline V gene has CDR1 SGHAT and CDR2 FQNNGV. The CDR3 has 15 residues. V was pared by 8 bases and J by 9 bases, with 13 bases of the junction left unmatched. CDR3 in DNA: TGTGCCAGCGGTGCCAGCGGGGGGCCCCCCCGGGAGCTGTTTTTT. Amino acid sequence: CASGASGGPPRELFF. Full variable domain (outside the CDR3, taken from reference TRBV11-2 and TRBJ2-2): EAGVAQSPRYKIIEKRQSVAFWCNPISGHATLYWYQQILGQGPKLLIQFQNNGVVDDSQLPKDRFSAERLKGVDSTLKIQPAKLEDSAVYLCASGASGGPPRELFFGEGSRLTVL.

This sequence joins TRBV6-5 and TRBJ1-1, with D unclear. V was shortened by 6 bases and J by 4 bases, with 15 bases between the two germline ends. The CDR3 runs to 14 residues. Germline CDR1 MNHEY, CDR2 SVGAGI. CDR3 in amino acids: CASRSDVVATEAFF. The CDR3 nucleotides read TGTGCCAGCAGATCGGACGTGGTGGCCACTGAAGCTTTCTTT.

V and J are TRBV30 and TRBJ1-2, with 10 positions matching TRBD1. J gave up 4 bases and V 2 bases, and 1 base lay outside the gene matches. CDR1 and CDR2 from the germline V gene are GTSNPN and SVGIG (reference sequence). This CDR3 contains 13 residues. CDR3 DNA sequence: TGTGCCTGGAGTAGGGACAGGGGCTATGGCTACACCTTC. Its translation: CAWSRDRGYGYTF.

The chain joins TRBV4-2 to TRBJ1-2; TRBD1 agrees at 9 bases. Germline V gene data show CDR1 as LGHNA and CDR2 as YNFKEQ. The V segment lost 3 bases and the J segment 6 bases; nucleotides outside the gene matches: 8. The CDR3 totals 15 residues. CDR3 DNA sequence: TGTGCCAGCAGCCAGAGCACAGGGGGCGGCGATGGCTACACCTTC. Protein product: CASSQSTGGGDGYTF.

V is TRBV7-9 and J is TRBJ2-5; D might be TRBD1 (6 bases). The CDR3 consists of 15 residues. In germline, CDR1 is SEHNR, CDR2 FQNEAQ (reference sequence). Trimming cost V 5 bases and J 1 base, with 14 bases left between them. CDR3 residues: CASSPIGQIQETQYF. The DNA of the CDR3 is TGTGCCAGCAGCCCAATCGGACAGATCCAAGAGACCCAGTACTTC.

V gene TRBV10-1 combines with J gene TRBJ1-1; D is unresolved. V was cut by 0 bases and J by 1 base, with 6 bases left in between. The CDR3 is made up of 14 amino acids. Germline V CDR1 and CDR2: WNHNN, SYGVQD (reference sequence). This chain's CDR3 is CASSESAGNTEAFF. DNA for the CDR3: TGCGCCAGCAGTGAGTCGGCAGGGAACACTGAAGCTTTCTTT.

The CDR3 spells CASRDRGRKNTEAFF. In DNA form, the CDR3 reads TGTGCCAGTCGTGATCGGGGGCGGAAGAACACTGAAGCTTTCTTT. This chain uses TRBV19 with TRBJ1-1, with a tentative D call TRBD1 (6 bases). Trimming left V 8 bases short and J 1 base short, with 17 bases between. CDR3 length: 15 residues. Germline V gene sequence: CDR1 LNHDA, CDR2 SQIVND (reference sequence).

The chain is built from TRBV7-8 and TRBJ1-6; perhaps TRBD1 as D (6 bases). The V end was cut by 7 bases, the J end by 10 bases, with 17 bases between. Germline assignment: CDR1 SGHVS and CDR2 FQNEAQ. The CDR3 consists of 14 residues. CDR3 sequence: CASTHITGQSPLHF. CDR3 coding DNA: TGTGCCAGCACCCATATAACAGGGCAATCACCCCTCCACTTT.

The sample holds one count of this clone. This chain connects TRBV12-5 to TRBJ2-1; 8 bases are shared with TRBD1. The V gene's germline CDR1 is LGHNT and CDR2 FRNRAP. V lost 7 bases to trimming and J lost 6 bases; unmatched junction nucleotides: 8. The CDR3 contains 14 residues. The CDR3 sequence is CASATGTGVNEQFF. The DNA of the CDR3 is TGTGCTAGTGCGACCGGGACAGGCGTCAATGAGCAGTTCTTC.

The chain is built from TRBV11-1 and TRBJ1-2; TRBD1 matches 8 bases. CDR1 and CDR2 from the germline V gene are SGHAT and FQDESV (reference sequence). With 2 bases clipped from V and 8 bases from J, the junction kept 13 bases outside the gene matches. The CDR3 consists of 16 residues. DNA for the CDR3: TGTGCCAGCAGCTTAAAGGGACAGGCCTTTTATGGGGGCTACACCTTC. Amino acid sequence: CASSLKGQAFYGGYTF.

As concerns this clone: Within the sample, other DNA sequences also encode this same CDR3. The CDR3 spells CASSPTGGPYEQYF. In DNA form, the CDR3 reads TGTGCCAGCTCACCAACAGGGGGACCCTACGAGCAGTACTTC. This sequence joins TRBV18 and TRBJ2-7; 8 nucleotides align to TRBD1. There are 14 residues in the CDR3. V trimming: 2 bases; J trimming: 2 bases; junction bases outside the gene matches: 2. CDR1 and CDR2 (germline): KGHSH, LQKENI.

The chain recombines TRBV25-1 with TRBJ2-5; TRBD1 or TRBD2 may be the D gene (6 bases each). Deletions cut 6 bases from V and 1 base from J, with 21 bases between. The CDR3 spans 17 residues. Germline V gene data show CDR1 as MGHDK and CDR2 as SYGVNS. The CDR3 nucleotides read TGTGCCAGCAGGGAGCGACCGGGGGCAACTACCCAAGAGACCCAGTACTTC. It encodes CASRERPGATTQETQYF.